Shown below are 4 T cell receptor beta chains from a single sample sequenced in a study of cytomegalovirus exposure and HLA in healthy donors. Clones were sequenced by immunoSEQ multiplex PCR, and TCRdb holds only the in-frame ones, with some missing. Of roughly 150,000 clones listed, about 89% were seen once; the top ten hold 2.5% to 4%. The material sequenced was PBMCs. These receptors were collected from a woman under 30 in good health and CMV-seropositive.

This clone was recorded only once. The genes are TRBV9 and TRBJ2-1; 9 bases align to TRBD2. Germline V gene data show CDR1 as SGDLS and CDR2 as YYNGEE. After removal of 3 bases from V and 8 bases from J, the junction contained 6 bases not matched to a gene. CDR3 length: 14 residues. DNA of the CDR3: TGTGCCAGCAGCGGCGGACTAGCGTCTGATGAGCAGTTCTTC. It encodes CASSGGLASDEQFF.

The rearrangement uses TRBV4-1 and TRBJ2-3; D is unresolved. The CDR3 has 12 amino acids. Germline V gives CDR1 MGHRA, CDR2 YSYEKL. The ends were cut back, 3 bases at V and 8 bases at J, with 9 bases in the middle. CDR3 in DNA: TGCGCCAGCAGCCAGCCTCTCGGTACGCAGTATTTT. Amino acids: CASSQPLGTQYF.

In this sample, this clone turned up once. The chain is built from TRBV10-3 and TRBJ2-7; 7 positions agree with TRBD1. The V segment lost 6 bases and the J segment 4 bases; nucleotides outside the gene matches: 12. The CDR3 sequence is 15 residues long. The germline V gene has CDR1 ENHRY and CDR2 SYGVKD. DNA for the CDR3: TGTGCCATCAGCGAGGACAGGCTTAGCCGTTACGAGCAGTACTTC. Its protein product is CAISEDRLSRYEQYF.

The V and J genes are TRBV9 and TRBJ2-3; 7 bases agree with TRBD2. Germline V lookup: CDR1 SGDLS, CDR2 YYNGEE. This CDR3 is built from 16 residues. Trimming removed 4 bases from V and 0 bases from J; junction bases left unmatched: 8. The CDR3 region has the DNA TGTGCCAGCAGCCTTCTAGCGGCCATTAGCACAGATACGCAGTATTTT. It is translated as CASSLLAAISTDTQYF.